One sample yielded the 10 T cell receptor beta chains listed below, sequenced in a study of shared clonotypes between healthy human individuals. Sequencing was performed with immunoSEQ multiplex PCR; in TCRdb, only in-frame clones are kept and a portion is missing. The sample shows millions of clones, around 95% of them seen only once. Input material: naive CD4+ T cells sorted from blood. As for subset: CD45RA+ positively selected. These receptors were collected from a man between 18 and 35 years old in good health.

This chain connects TRBV12-5 to TRBJ1-4; TRBD1 aligns across 8 bases. The CDR3 extends over 14 amino acids. The trim removed 7 bases at V and 7 bases at J, leaving 8 bases unmatched. Per germline, CDR1 LGHNT and CDR2 FRNRAP. The CDR3 coding sequence is TGTGCTAGTGCCGGACAGGGCGGTAGTGAAAAACTGTTTTTT. Its protein is CASAGQGGSEKLFF.

This clone showed up just once. The V gene is TRBV19, the J gene TRBJ2-2; 12 positions match TRBD2. V lost 3 bases to trimming and J lost 6 bases; unmatched junction nucleotides: 11. The CDR3 runs 18 residues. Per germline, CDR1 LNHDA and CDR2 SQIVND (reference sequence). The CDR3 bases are TGTGCCAGTAGTATGATTTTTAAGGGACTAGCGGGCGCCGGGGAGCTGTTTTTT. Its translation is CASSMIFKGLAGAGELFF.

V usage is TRBV29-1 and J usage is TRBJ2-1, with no clear D. Per the germline V gene, CDR1 is SQVTM and CDR2 is ANQGSEA. The CDR3 is made up of 15 amino acids. With 5 bases removed from V and 3 bases from J, the gap between germline ends came to 17 bases. The CDR3 spells CSVYTSDPYYNEQFF. As DNA, the CDR3 is TGCAGCGTTTATACGTCGGACCCCTACTACAATGAGCAGTTCTTC.

CDR3 bases: TGTGCCATCAGCTTAGATGGGGGTCAGCCCCAGCATTTT. It encodes CAISLDGGQPQHF. V gene TRBV10-3 combines with J gene TRBJ1-5; D possibly corresponds to TRBD1 (5 bases). CDR3 length: 13 residues. V lost 6 bases and J lost 6, with 12 bases in between. Per the germline V gene, CDR1 is ENHRY and CDR2 is SYGVKD.

V usage is TRBV29-1 and J usage is TRBJ2-5; no clear D gene. Looked up from germline, CDR1 is SQVTM and CDR2 is ANQGSEA. V was shortened by 5 bases and J by 0 bases, with 7 bases between the two germline ends. The CDR3 has 12 residues. The CDR3 DNA sequence: TGCAGCGTTAGTAGGGACCAAGAGACCCAGTACTTC. This encodes CSVSRDQETQYF.

This clone was counted a single time. The rearrangement uses TRBV14 and TRBJ1-2; D remains ambiguous. Trimming cost V 4 bases and J 4 bases, with 16 bases left between them. CDR3 length equals 15 residues. Germline values: CDR1 SGHDN, CDR2 FVKESK. Here the CDR3 DNA reads TGTGCCAGCAGCCCTCTGGTCGGAGACCGCTATGGCTACACCTTC. It specifies CASSPLVGDRYGYTF.

This clone appeared a single time. The sample contains more than one DNA sequence encoding this CDR3. The chain has TRBV6-1 and TRBJ1-5; D might be TRBD1 (5 bases). The CDR3 runs to 13 residues. CDR1 is MNHNS and CDR2 is SASEGT in the germline V gene. V was shortened by 5 bases and J by 2 bases, with 7 bases between the two germline ends. The CDR3, as DNA: TGTGCCAGCAGTTTACAGGGCAATCAGCCCCAGCATTTT. Encoded protein: CASSLQGNQPQHF.

The rearrangement links TRBV2 to TRBJ1-2; D is ambiguous. CDR1 is SNHLY and CDR2 is FYNNEI in the germline V gene. The CDR3 sequence is 12 residues long. V lost 2 bases and J 8 bases, leaving 9 bases between the germline ends. CDR3 residues: CASSELAVGYTF. The CDR3 DNA reads TGTGCCAGCAGTGAATTGGCAGTCGGCTACACCTTC.

V is TRBV30 and J is TRBJ2-2; D remains unclear. V lost 5 bases and J 1 base, leaving 17 bases between the germline ends. Germline CDR1 and CDR2: GTSNPN and SVGIG (reference sequence). The CDR3 runs to 16 residues. CDR3 residues: CAWSWPARVNTGELFF. The CDR3, as DNA: TGTGCCTGGTCTTGGCCCGCTCGGGTGAACACCGGGGAGCTGTTTTTT.

This rearrangement joins TRBV7-9 to TRBJ2-7, with D possibly TRBD1 on 5 matching bases. The V gene's germline CDR1 is SEHNR and CDR2 FQNEAQ (reference sequence). Trimming shortened V by 5 bases and J by 0 bases, and 11 bases separated the two germline ends. CDR3 size: 14 residues. CDR3 in DNA: TGTGCCAGCAGCCTTAGACAGTCCTCCTACGAGCAGTACTTC. This gives the protein CASSLRQSSYEQYF.